This TCR beta chain was retrieved from a study of Graves' ophthalmopathy and Graves' hyperthyroidism. Stable hyperthyroidism was defined by absence of ophthalmopathy within 18 months of follow-up. Transcripts of RNA were the source for amplifying TCR beta CDR3 regions. HTBI primers primed a first-round RT-PCR, and a second-round multiplex PCR followed. MiXCR, applied by TCRdb to the multiplex PCR reads, yields one record per CDR3 protein. The data hold hundreds of thousands of distinct CDR3 sequences, with under 25% observed a single time. V lost 0 bases and J 6 bases, leaving 16 bases between the germline ends. Germline CDR1 and CDR2: SGDLS and YYNGEE. The CDR3 length is 16 residues.

The receptor was isolated from a woman aged 18-29 years with stable Graves' hyperthyroidism. The sample taken for sequencing was peripheral blood. The chain is built from TRBV9 and TRBJ2-4, with a tentative D call TRBD1 (7 bases). The CDR3 DNA reads TGTGCCAGCAGCGTAGCAGGGGGGCCTCCGGGAAACATTCAGTACTTC. Its protein product is CASSVAGGPPGNIQYF.